This T cell receptor beta chain is drawn from a study of response to subunit inactivated influenza vaccine. TCRdb called the RT-PCR reads again in MiXCR, with one record for every CDR3 protein. The repertoire holds 590,000 or so distinct CDR3 sequences, with less than 15% as singletons. This clonotype was recorded a few times. Germline CDR1 SEHNR, CDR2 FQNEAQ (reference sequence). Trimming took off 1 base at V and 2 bases at J, with 5 bases between the two ends. The CDR3 has 14 residues. This chain joins TRBV7-9 and TRBJ1-4; D is unclear. This sequence was found in a man aged 45-65 years who received an inactivated influenza vaccine. This specimen was PBMCs from blood, taken roughly 15 days before vaccination. CDR3 in amino acids: CASSLEVTNEKLFF. As DNA, the CDR3 is TGTGCCAGCAGCTTAGAGGTGACTAATGAAAAACTGTTTTTT.